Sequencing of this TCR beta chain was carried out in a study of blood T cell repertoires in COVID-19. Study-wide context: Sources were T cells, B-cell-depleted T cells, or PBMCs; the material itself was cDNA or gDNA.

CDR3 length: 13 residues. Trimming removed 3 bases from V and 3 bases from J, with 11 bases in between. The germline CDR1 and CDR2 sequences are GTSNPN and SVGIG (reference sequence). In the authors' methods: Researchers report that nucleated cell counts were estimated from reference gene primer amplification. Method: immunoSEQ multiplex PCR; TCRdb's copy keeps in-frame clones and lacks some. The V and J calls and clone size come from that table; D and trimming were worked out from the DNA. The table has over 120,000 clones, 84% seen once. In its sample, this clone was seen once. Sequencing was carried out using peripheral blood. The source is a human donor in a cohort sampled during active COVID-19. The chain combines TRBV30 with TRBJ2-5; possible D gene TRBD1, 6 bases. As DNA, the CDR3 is TGTGCCTGGAGCCCTGAGGGGGAAGAGACCCAGTACTTC. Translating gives CAWSPEGEETQYF.